One and the same sample provided the 15 T cell receptor beta chains below, sequenced in a study of T-cell memory formation after mild COVID-19. TCRdb reprocessed the 5' RACE reads via MiXCR and lists one record per CDR3 protein. The table lists hundreds of thousands of distinct CDR3 sequences, under 20% of them singletons. The sequencing sample was made of PBMCs or a T cell subset sorted from them (not recorded which). These receptors came from an adult woman who had mild COVID-19 (a few samples of this study predate the infection). Cell type and time point are not known.

J is TRBJ1-2 and V is TRBV14; no firm D call. Trimming removed 4 bases from V and 8 bases from J, with 17 bases in between. The length of the CDR3 is 14 residues. The V gene's germline CDR1 is SGHDN and CDR2 FVKESK. The CDR3 reads CASSPDPIPRGYTF. The CDR3 bases are TGTGCCAGCAGCCCGGACCCAATACCGAGGGGCTACACCTTC.

This clonotype occurred many times. CDR3 sequence reads: CASSPQGPAYNEQFF. The CDR3 nucleotides are TGCGCCAGCAGCCCACAGGGGCCGGCCTACAATGAGCAGTTCTTC. This chain joins TRBV5-1 and TRBJ2-1; 7 nucleotides agree with TRBD1. The CDR3 contains 15 residues. Germline-derived CDR1 and CDR2 are SGHRS and YFSETQ. J gave up 2 bases and V 4 bases, and 6 bases lay outside the gene matches.

The chain couples TRBV4-2 to TRBJ1-2; TRBD1 is a possible D gene (5 bases). In germline, CDR1 is LGHNA, CDR2 YNFKEQ. The CDR3 is 15 residues long. The ends were cut back, 0 bases at V and 3 bases at J, with 11 bases in the middle. For the CDR3, the DNA is TGTGCCAGCAGCCAAGATCGGGACGCCGACTATGGCTACACCTTC. This sequence encodes CASSQDRDADYGYTF.

This clonotype appeared a few times. This sequence joins TRBV2 and TRBJ2-7; D uncertain. This CDR3 has 13 amino acids. Germline CDR1 and CDR2: SNHLY and FYNNEI. V lost 8 bases, J lost 0 bases, and 11 bases lay in between. The CDR3 loop is CASGVSRSYEQYF. CDR3 nucleotide sequence: TGTGCCAGCGGGGTTTCACGCTCCTACGAGCAGTACTTC.

This clonotype showed up just a few times. The rearrangement joins TRBV12-3 or TRBV12-4 to TRBJ2-3; D unresolved. The CDR3 has 13 amino acids. V gave up 2 bases and J gave up 6 bases, with 9 bases separating them. This chain's CDR3 is CASSLNWADTQYF. Here the CDR3 DNA reads TGTGCCAGCAGTTTAAATTGGGCGGATACGCAGTATTTT.

This clonotype was recorded at least ten times. CDR3 coding DNA: TGTGCCAGCAGTTCGACAGGGTATGGCTACACCTTC. Protein sequence: CASSSTGYGYTF. The J gene is TRBJ1-2, the V gene TRBV27; 7 bases are shared with TRBD1. Trimming at V came to 4 bases and at J to 5 bases, leaving 1 base not matched to a gene. The CDR3 totals 12 residues. Germline CDR1 is MNHEY and CDR2 is SMNVEV (reference sequence).

The V call is TRBV9, the J call TRBJ2-1; 11 bases align to TRBD2. CDR3 length: 17 amino acids. Per germline, CDR1 SGDLS and CDR2 YYNGEE. V was pared by 4 bases and J by 4 bases, with 10 bases of the junction left unmatched. CDR3: CASSPRGSGGDYNEQFF. CDR3 DNA sequence: TGTGCCAGCAGCCCCCGTGGTAGCGGGGGGGATTACAATGAGCAGTTCTTC.

V usage is TRBV7-9 and J usage is TRBJ2-1; D is uncertain. The CDR3 sequence is 12 residues long. Germline V lookup: CDR1 SEHNR, CDR2 FQNEAQ (reference sequence). Deletions cut 2 bases from V and 7 bases from J, with 6 bases between. The CDR3 DNA follows: TGTGCCAGCAGCTTACAGGAAAATGAGCAGTTCTTC. It translates to CASSLQENEQFF.

A remark on this clonotype: A read error is possible here, since a much larger clone lies one base away. This chain links TRBV27 with TRBJ2-2; 8 bases are a match to TRBD1. This CDR3 is built from 15 residues. Germline-derived CDR1 and CDR2 are MNHEY and SMNVEV (reference sequence). The ends lost 2 bases at V and 4 bases at J; junction bases unmatched: 3. The CDR3 sequence is CASSLRTGRTGELFF. CDR3 coding DNA: TGTGCCAGCAGTTTAAGGACAGGGCGCACCGGGGAGCTGTTTTTT.

This clonotype was recorded a few times. The chain uses TRBV11-1 and TRBJ2-1; 12 bases map to TRBD2. CDR1 SGHAT and CDR2 FQDESV come from the germline V gene (reference sequence). Trimming cost V 0 bases and J 4 bases; bases outside gene matches: 7. The CDR3 is 18 amino acids. For the CDR3, the DNA is TGTGCCAGCAGCTTAGCGCGACTAGCGGGAGTGGGGTACAATGAGCAGTTCTTC. Translation: CASSLARLAGVGYNEQFF.

The chain employs TRBV30 and TRBJ1-1; possibly TRBD1 for D (5 bases). The CDR3 loop spans 13 amino acids. Trimming left V 3 bases short and J 5 bases short, with 13 bases between. Germline assignment: CDR1 GTSNPN and CDR2 SVGIG (reference sequence). The CDR3: CAWRGGGRTEAFF. In DNA form, the CDR3 reads TGTGCCTGGAGGGGCGGGGGTCGGACTGAAGCTTTCTTT.

This clonotype showed up just a few times. This sequence joins TRBV18 and TRBJ2-1; no reliable D call. V was pared by 5 bases and J by 0 bases, with 11 bases between. The CDR3 is 15 residues long. The germline gives CDR1 KGHSH, CDR2 LQKENI. The CDR3 protein is CASSALPFSYNEQFF. In DNA form, the CDR3 reads TGTGCCAGCTCAGCTCTGCCATTCTCCTACAATGAGCAGTTCTTC.

The chain couples TRBV7-9 to TRBJ2-1, with unresolved D. CDR3 length: 16 residues. V lost 8 bases and J lost 5, with 22 bases in between. The germline gives CDR1 SEHNR, CDR2 FQNEAQ (reference sequence). The CDR3 is CASGTFPRDGHNEQFF. The CDR3 region has the DNA TGTGCCAGCGGCACTTTTCCGCGAGATGGACACAATGAGCAGTTCTTC. Full variable domain (rest looked up from reference TRBV7-9 and TRBJ2-1): DTGVSQNPRHKITKRGQNVTFRCDPISEHNRLYWYRQTLGQGPEFLTYFQNEAQLEKSRLLSDRFSAERPKGSFSTLEIQRTEQGDSAMYLCASGTFPRDGHNEQFFGPGTRLTVL.

The chain has TRBV12-3 or TRBV12-4 and TRBJ2-7; no clear D gene. The CDR3 totals 14 residues. The V end lost 3 bases, the J end lost 7 bases, and 16 bases lay between the germline ends. The CDR3 sequence: CASSLSPRAREQYF. As DNA, the CDR3 is TGTGCCAGCAGTTTGTCGCCTCGCGCTCGGGAGCAGTACTTC.

This clonotype was seen a few times. The V call is TRBV12-3 or TRBV12-4, the J call TRBJ2-1; unclear D gene. The CDR3 runs to 10 residues. V was trimmed by 6 bases and J by 7 bases, leaving 4 bases between them. In DNA form, the CDR3 reads TGTGCCAGCAGCGTAAATGAGCAGTTCTTC. Its translation: CASSVNEQFF.